This T cell receptor beta chain originates from a study of cytomegalovirus exposure and HLA in healthy donors. Study summary: As released early, the data held about 85 million unique TCRs from HLA-typed donors. General study points: Many donors carried some public TCRs, although rarity characterized most TCR sequences. Within an earlier analysis, most TCR beta V segments proved productive either about 87% or about 30% of the time.

Germline V CDR1 and CDR2: MNHEY, SMNVEV (reference sequence). The CDR3 runs 15 residues. J lost 9 bases, V lost 5 bases, and 13 bases had no gene match. Worth noting for this clone: The antigen remains undetermined.

The PCR made use of 60 Vbeta and 13 Jbeta primers. The table came from immunoSEQ multiplex PCR; TCRdb's copy has only in-frame clones and leaves some out. The sample has some 190,000 clones; 77% are singletons. The V and J genes are TRBV27 and TRBJ2-1, with TRBD1 matching over 7 bases. The sequencing sample was made of PBMCs. This receptor was obtained from a man aged 18-30 years in good health and CMV-seronegative. The CDR3 DNA sequence: TGTGCCAGCAGTCCTACCTCAGGGGGTACAGCTGAGCAGTTCTTC. Translation gives CASSPTSGGTAEQFF.